These 31 T cell receptor beta chains were sequenced from one sample in a study of radiation and T cells in renal cell carcinoma. Treatment meaning: treatment-naive control, cytoreductive nephrectomy. Profiled with immunoSEQ multiplex PCR; TCRdb holds only in-frame clones, not every one. The sample lists 25,000 or so clones, around 57% seen once, with roughly 20% in the top ten. The sequenced sample was tumor tissue, obtained from a patient whose treatment was nephrectomy without radiotherapy. The receptors were gathered from a human donor with renal cell carcinoma.

This CDR3 is CASSLYGFGETQYF. CDR3 sequence (DNA): TGTGCCAGCAGCTTATACGGGTTTGGAGAGACCCAGTACTTC. The chain joins TRBV7-9 to TRBJ2-5; D remains ambiguous. The ends were cut back, 2 bases at V and 4 bases at J, with 11 bases in the middle. Looked up from germline, CDR1 is SEHNR and CDR2 is FQNEAQ (reference sequence). The CDR3 length is 14 residues.

This clone was recorded at least ten times. The rearrangement links TRBV2 to TRBJ1-2, with a possible D match to TRBD1 (5 bases). Trimming took 4 bases from V and 5 from J, leaving 20 bases between them. The CDR3 is made up of 16 amino acids. The V gene's germline CDR1 is SNHLY and CDR2 FYNNEI. The CDR3 sequence is CASSAMTAKHSYGYTF. CDR3 DNA: TGTGCCAGCAGTGCCATGACAGCGAAGCACTCATATGGCTACACCTTC.

This clone occurred once. The genes are TRBV7-2 and TRBJ1-4; weak D call: TRBD1 (5 bases). Trimming stripped 3 bases from V and 3 bases from J, with 14 bases between. The CDR3 consists of 16 residues. The V gene's germline CDR1 is SGHTA and CDR2 FQGNSA. Written as DNA, the CDR3 is TGTGCCAGCAGCTTGTTTGGGGACTCGGCTAATGAAAAACTGTTTTTT. This encodes CASSLFGDSANEKLFF.

This clone showed up just a few times. The genes are TRBV2 and TRBJ2-1; TRBD2 matches at 15 bases. Germline CDR1 SNHLY, CDR2 FYNNEI. V trimming: 6 bases; J trimming: 8 bases; junction bases outside the gene matches: 5. This CDR3 comprises 15 residues. In DNA form, the CDR3 reads TGTGCCAGCAGGGAAAGGACTAGCGGGGGGGATGAGCAGTTCTTC. It yields the protein CASRERTSGGDEQFF.

The J gene is TRBJ1-1, the V gene TRBV27, with 7 bases fitting TRBD1. Trimming at V came to 4 bases and at J to 5 bases, leaving 7 bases not matched to a gene. The CDR3 is 14 residues long. Germline CDR1 and CDR2: MNHEY and SMNVEV (reference sequence). CDR3 protein: CASSSGTAATEAFF. CDR3 coding DNA: TGTGCCAGCAGTTCCGGGACAGCAGCTACTGAAGCTTTCTTT.

This chain uses TRBV2 with TRBJ2-3; 11 nucleotides line up with TRBD2. Germline V gives CDR1 SNHLY, CDR2 FYNNEI. The CDR3 totals 15 residues. V shed 9 bases, J shed 0 bases, and the junction held 5 bases outside the gene matches. The CDR3 reads CASLAGGRSTDTQYF. In DNA, the CDR3 is TGTGCCAGTTTAGCGGGGGGGCGGAGCACAGATACGCAGTATTTT. Supplemented by reference TRBV2 and TRBJ2-3, the full variable domain reads EPEVTQTPSHQVTQMGQEVILRCVPISNHLYFYWYRQILGQKVEFLVSFYNNEISEKSEIFDDQFSVERPDGSNFTLKIRSTKLEDSAMYFCASLAGGRSTDTQYFGPGTRLTVL.

The chain recombines TRBV6-6 with TRBJ2-7; a possible D gene is TRBD1 (5 bases). Germline V CDR1 and CDR2: MNHNY, SVGAGI (reference sequence). Deletions cut 4 bases from V and 7 bases from J, with 14 bases between. The CDR3 contains 13 residues. CDR3 in amino acids: CASSSTASGEQYF. Written as DNA, the CDR3 is TGTGCCAGCAGTTCGACAGCCTCCGGTGAGCAGTACTTC.

This sequence joins TRBV9 and TRBJ1-1; 9 bases agree with TRBD1. Trimming cost V 0 bases and J 8 bases; bases outside gene matches: 2. CDR1 SGDLS and CDR2 YYNGEE come from the germline V gene. The length of the CDR3 is 13 residues. CDR3 residues: CASSVGGTGEAFF. CDR3 DNA: TGTGCCAGCAGCGTAGGAGGGACAGGGGAAGCTTTCTTT.

V is TRBV5-1 and J is TRBJ2-1; TRBD1 matches at 12 bases. This CDR3 is built from 21 residues. Looked up from germline, CDR1 is SGHRS and CDR2 is YFSETQ. V was pared by 1 base and J by 1 base, with 15 bases of the junction left unmatched. Here the CDR3 reads CASSLTLSGQGAARSYNEQFF. CDR3 DNA sequence: TGCGCCAGCAGCTTGACTCTTTCGGGACAGGGGGCGGCCCGGTCCTACAATGAGCAGTTCTTC.

This clone is a singleton in its sample. V usage is TRBV6-5 and J usage is TRBJ2-3; TRBD1 aligns across 8 bases. After removal of 11 bases from V and 4 bases from J, the junction contained 8 bases not matched to a gene. CDR1 and CDR2 from the germline V gene are MNHEY and SVGAGI. This CDR3 comprises 13 residues. The DNA of the CDR3 is TGTGCCTCCTCCAGGGGGCTAGCAGATACGCAGTATTTT. Protein: CASSRGLADTQYF.

This clone was observed at least ten times. This chain connects TRBV7-9 to TRBJ2-3, with 8 bases matching TRBD2. This CDR3 region has 14 residues. V shed 5 bases and J 5 bases; nucleotides not matched to a gene: 6. Per the germline V gene, CDR1 is SEHNR and CDR2 is FQNEAQ (reference sequence). The CDR3 sequence: CASSPGGDGDTQYF. Written as DNA, the CDR3 is TGTGCCAGCAGCCCCGGGGGGGATGGAGATACGCAGTATTTT. Filled out from reference TRBV7-9 and TRBJ2-3, the complete variable domain reads DTGVSQNPRHKITKRGQNVTFRCDPISEHNRLYWYRQTLGQGPEFLTYFQNEAQLEKSRLLSDRFSAERPKGSFSTLEIQRTEQGDSAMYLCASSPGGDGDTQYFGPGTRLTVL.

The rearrangement links TRBV27 to TRBJ2-2, with a possible D match to TRBD1 (6 bases). Germline V gene sequence: CDR1 MNHEY, CDR2 SMNVEV (reference sequence). This CDR3 has 14 amino acids. V dropped 4 bases and J dropped 6 bases, with 12 bases sitting between them. CDR3 bases: TGTGCCAGCAGTTGGGGGCAGGGATCCGGGGAGCTGTTTTTT. Its protein is CASSWGQGSGELFF.

This chain uses TRBV19 with TRBJ1-1, with D uncertain. CDR1 and CDR2 from the germline V gene are LNHDA and SQIVND (reference sequence). V gave up 4 bases and J gave up 2 bases, with 11 bases separating them. This CDR3 is built from 14 residues. The CDR3 DNA sequence: TGTGCCAGTAGTACGGACGGACGAAACACTGAAGCTTTCTTT. This translates into CASSTDGRNTEAFF.

The chain carries TRBV18 and TRBJ1-1; no clear D gene. V lost 6 bases to trimming and J lost 7 bases, with 24 bases between them. The CDR3 spans 16 residues. In germline, CDR1 is KGHSH, CDR2 LQKENI. CDR3 protein: CASSDLPDPAVSEAFF. The CDR3 DNA follows: TGTGCCAGCTCCGACTTGCCCGACCCGGCGGTGAGTGAAGCTTTCTTT.

In nucleotides, the CDR3 is TGTGCCAGCAGTTCCCATACTAGCGGGGGTCGATCCTACGAGCAGTACTTC. This gives the protein CASSSHTSGGRSYEQYF. The V call is TRBV27, the J call TRBJ2-7; 11 positions match TRBD2. CDR1 and CDR2 (germline): MNHEY, SMNVEV (reference sequence). The length of the CDR3 is 17 residues. With 4 bases clipped from V and 1 base from J, the junction kept 9 bases outside the gene matches.

The rearrangement joins TRBV7-9 to TRBJ2-2; D perhaps matches TRBD2 (5 bases). This CDR3 spans 14 amino acids. Germline CDR1 is SEHNR and CDR2 is FQNEAQ (reference sequence). Trimming left V 10 bases short and J 5 bases short, with 17 bases between. In DNA, the CDR3 is TGTGCCACGGGGTCGGGTGCTATTACCGGGGAGCTGTTTTTT. This encodes CATGSGAITGELFF.

This chain uses TRBV4-3 with TRBJ1-4; possibly TRBD1 for D (5 bases). The germline V gene encodes CDR1 LGHNA and CDR2 YSLEER. Trimming stripped 4 bases from V and 8 bases from J, with 17 bases between. The CDR3 spans 15 residues. The chain's CDR3 is CASSPELGDIEKLFF. The CDR3 nucleotides read TGCGCCAGCAGCCCCGAACTGGGGGATATCGAAAAACTGTTTTTT.

The chain combines TRBV11-3 with TRBJ2-4; D is uncertain. From germline, CDR1 is SGHNT and CDR2 YENEEA. The ends were cut back, 7 bases at V and 0 bases at J, with 19 bases in the middle. The CDR3 sequence is 17 residues long. The CDR3 reads CASIQKAFNLAKNIQYF. The CDR3 bases are TGTGCCAGCATCCAAAAGGCCTTCAATTTAGCCAAAAACATTCAGTACTTC.

The chain is built from TRBV7-9 and TRBJ2-7; D tentatively fits TRBD1 or TRBD2 (5 bases each). This CDR3 is built from 14 residues. The germline V gene encodes CDR1 SEHNR and CDR2 FQNEAQ (reference sequence). Trimming cost V 1 base and J 9 bases, with 16 bases left between them. This CDR3 reads CASSLEGPYLGQYF. CDR3 coding DNA: TGTGCCAGCAGCTTAGAGGGACCTTACTTAGGGCAGTACTTC.

This clone has only a few counts. The chain links TRBV18 to TRBJ2-5, with D possibly matching TRBD1 (6 bases). The V gene's germline CDR1 is KGHSH and CDR2 LQKENI. The CDR3 is 12 residues long. Trimming pared 2 bases from V and 5 bases from J, leaving 6 bases between. The CDR3 DNA reads as TGTGCCAGCTCACCAGGGGGCGAGACCCAGTACTTC. Its translation: CASSPGGETQYF.

V and J are TRBV7-9 and TRBJ2-5, with D hard to call. V was trimmed by 3 bases and J by 1 base, leaving 15 bases between them. Germline V gene data show CDR1 as SEHNR and CDR2 as FQNEAQ (reference sequence). This CDR3 comprises 16 residues. Here the CDR3 reads CASSLFVTSSQETQYF. CDR3 DNA sequence: TGTGCCAGCAGCTTGTTCGTGACATCATCCCAAGAGACCCAGTACTTC.

This chain connects TRBV4-1 to TRBJ1-5, with unresolved D. V was trimmed by 0 bases and J by 4 bases, leaving 4 bases between them. Germline V gene lookup returns CDR1 MGHRA and CDR2 YSYEKL. This CDR3 spans 13 amino acids. The CDR3: CASSQDLNQPQHF. DNA of the CDR3: TGCGCCAGCAGCCAAGATCTTAATCAGCCCCAGCATTTT.

This clone was seen once. The chain combines TRBV7-2 with TRBJ2-6; D gene ambiguous. Per the germline V gene, CDR1 is SGHTA and CDR2 is FQGNSA. The CDR3 has 13 amino acids. V lost 6 bases, J lost 0 bases, and 3 bases lay in between. The CDR3 DNA is TGTGCCAGCAGGTCCTCTGGGGCCAACGTCCTGACTTTC. It specifies CASRSSGANVLTF. Filled out from reference TRBV7-2 and TRBJ2-6, the complete variable domain reads GAGVSQSPSNKVTEKGKDVELRCDPISGHTALYWYRQSLGQGLEFLIYFQGNSAPDKSGLPSDRFSAERTGGSVSTLTIQRTQQEDSAVYLCASRSSGANVLTFGAGSRLTVL.

V and J are TRBV6-5 and TRBJ1-1; tentative D call: TRBD1 (5 bases). The germline V and J ends were trimmed by 6 bases and 3 bases, with 14 bases remaining between them. The CDR3 is 14 residues long. From germline, CDR1 is MNHEY and CDR2 SVGAGI. The CDR3 DNA follows: TGTGCCAGCAGCACTAGATCAGGGTACACTGAAGCTTTCTTT. This gives the protein CASSTRSGYTEAFF.

Only a few counts were recorded for this clone. The V and J genes are TRBV5-6 and TRBJ1-1; D is unresolved. The CDR3 runs 15 residues. The germline gives CDR1 SGHDT, CDR2 YYEEEE. Trimming stripped 3 bases from V and 1 base from J, with 13 bases between. The CDR3 is CASSWNRVWNTEAFF. Here the CDR3 DNA reads TGTGCCAGCAGCTGGAACCGGGTCTGGAACACTGAAGCTTTCTTT. Together with reference TRBV5-6 and TRBJ1-1, the CDR3 gives the full variable domain: DAGVTQSPTHLIKTRGQQVTLRCSPKSGHDTVSWYQQALGQGPQFIFQYYEEEERQRGNFPDRFSGHQFPNYSSELNVNALLLGDSALYLCASSWNRVWNTEAFFGQGTRLTVV.

The rearrangement joins TRBV12-5 to TRBJ2-3; TRBD1 matches 7 bases. The ends lost 6 bases at V and 1 base at J; junction bases unmatched: 4. The CDR3 runs to 14 residues. Germline lookup yields CDR1 LGHNT and CDR2 FRNRAP. The CDR3 DNA follows: TGTGCTAGTGGCTCCGACAGGGGCACAGATACGCAGTATTTT. Its protein product is CASGSDRGTDTQYF.

DNA of the CDR3: TGCAGCGGAAATAGCGGGGGGGCCTACAATGAGCAGTTCTTC. Amino acids: CSGNSGGAYNEQFF. J is TRBJ2-1 and V is TRBV29-1; 11 bases line up with TRBD2. Germline CDR1 and CDR2: SQVTM and ANQGSEA. The junction had 4 bases not matched to a gene; V was cut back by 7 bases and J by 2 bases. CDR3 length: 14 amino acids.

The rearrangement uses TRBV6-5 and TRBJ2-7, with TRBD1 identical over 7 bases. The CDR3 runs to 15 residues. J lost 3 bases, V lost 0 bases, and 5 bases had no gene match. CDR1 is MNHEY, CDR2 SVGAGI, per germline. CDR3 sequence (DNA): TGTGCCAGCAGTTACTCGAGACAGGGCCACTACGAGCAGTACTTC. It translates to CASSYSRQGHYEQYF.

This clone was detected a few times. The chain carries TRBV5-4 and TRBJ1-2; no reliable D call. CDR3 size: 14 residues. V was cut by 6 bases and J by 0 bases, with 12 bases left in between. Germline assignment: CDR1 SGHNT and CDR2 YYREEE (reference sequence). The CDR3 region has the DNA TGTGCCAGCACCAAAGGGATGCCTAACTATGGCTACACCTTC. This codes for CASTKGMPNYGYTF.

This sequence joins TRBV5-1 and TRBJ2-7; 7 nucleotides agree with TRBD1. The V and J ends lost 0 bases and 3 bases, in that order; junction bases with no gene match: 9. CDR1 is SGHRS and CDR2 is YFSETQ in the germline V gene. The CDR3 extends over 16 amino acids. The CDR3: CASSLGSGGGVYEQYF. The DNA of the CDR3 is TGCGCCAGCAGCTTGGGTTCAGGGGGTGGGGTCTACGAGCAGTACTTC.

V is TRBV4-3 and J is TRBJ2-2, with D uncertain. Trimming took off 0 bases at V and 1 base at J, with 9 bases between the two ends. Germline values: CDR1 LGHNA, CDR2 YSLEER. The CDR3 covers 16 residues. CDR3 in DNA: TGCGCCAGCAGCCAAGATCCCGGAATGAACACCGGGGAGCTGTTTTTT. Its translation is CASSQDPGMNTGELFF.